The 31 T cell receptor beta chains presented below share a single source sample, sequenced in a study of cytomegalovirus exposure and HLA in healthy donors. The PCR ran on 60 Vbeta and 13 Jbeta primers. Profiling relied on immunoSEQ multiplex PCR, and the TCRdb table lists in-frame clones only, not all of them. The sample spans approximately 110,000 clones; the ten largest clones claim around 2.2%. The specimen sequenced was PBMCs. These TCRs come from a man between 40 and 49 years old in good health and CMV-seronegative.

The J gene is TRBJ1-1, the V gene TRBV7-2; D call uncertain. CDR3 length: 13 amino acids. Germline assignment: CDR1 SGHTA and CDR2 FQGNSA. V was trimmed by 2 bases and J by 5 bases, leaving 9 bases between them. DNA for the CDR3: TGTGCCAGCAGCTTACGGGAATTGACTGAAGCTTTCTTT. This encodes CASSLRELTEAFF.

The chain combines TRBV9 with TRBJ2-2; 7 bases map to TRBD1. CDR1 is SGDLS, CDR2 YYNGEE, per germline. CDR3 length equals 15 residues. Unmatched junction bases numbered 5, after V lost 0 bases and J lost 6 bases. DNA for the CDR3: TGTGCCAGCAGCGTAGGACAGGGAAGCTCCGGGGAGCTGTTTTTT. This gives the protein CASSVGQGSSGELFF.

This chain links TRBV11-1 with TRBJ2-2; TRBD2 agrees at 10 bases. The V segment lost 5 bases and the J segment 6 bases; nucleotides outside the gene matches: 9. Germline CDR1 SGHAT, CDR2 FQDESV (reference sequence). This CDR3 comprises 16 residues. CDR3 in amino acids: CASSLSSGSFPGELFF. CDR3 DNA sequence: TGTGCCAGCAGCCTATCTAGCGGGAGCTTTCCCGGGGAGCTGTTTTTT.

CDR3 sequence reads: CASSYGTGERETQYF. CDR3 bases: TGTGCCAGCAGTTATGGGACAGGGGAGCGAGAGACCCAGTACTTC. The J gene is TRBJ2-5, the V gene TRBV6-5; 10 nucleotides line up with TRBD1. The V gene end was trimmed by 3 bases and the J gene end by 4 bases; junction bases not matched to a gene: 5. Germline assignment: CDR1 MNHEY and CDR2 SVGAGI. The CDR3 covers 15 residues.

The V and J genes are TRBV11-2 and TRBJ1-2; maybe TRBD1 (5 bases). This CDR3 has 12 residues. V was trimmed by 5 bases and J by 13 bases, leaving 17 bases between them. Germline V gene sequence: CDR1 SGHAT, CDR2 FQNNGV. CDR3 sequence reads: CASSHRQGASTF. CDR3 DNA: TGTGCCAGCAGCCATCGCCAGGGTGCTAGCACCTTC.

The J gene is TRBJ2-7, the V gene TRBV5-1; the match to TRBD1 covers 7 bases. There are 15 residues in the CDR3. V gave up 2 bases and J gave up 2 bases; unmatched junction bases: 7. Germline CDR1 SGHRS, CDR2 YFSETQ. Here the CDR3 reads CASSFQGDTTYEQYF. For the CDR3, the DNA is TGCGCCAGCAGCTTCCAGGGGGATACAACCTACGAGCAGTACTTC.

The V and J genes are TRBV7-9 and TRBJ1-3; D ambiguous. The CDR3 has 11 amino acids. CDR1 and CDR2 from the germline V gene are SEHNR and FQNEAQ (reference sequence). Trimming cost V 6 bases and J 4 bases, with 4 bases left between them. CDR3 sequence reads: CASRRGNTIYF. DNA for the CDR3: TGTGCCAGCAGGAGAGGAAACACCATATATTTT.

The gene calls are TRBV9 and TRBJ2-1; TRBD1 might be the D (6 bases). The length of the CDR3 is 17 residues. The germline V gene encodes CDR1 SGDLS and CDR2 YYNGEE. The V gene lost 1 base and the J gene lost 4 bases, with 18 bases spanning the gap. CDR3 DNA: TGTGCCAGCAGCGTATCTGGCACTGTAGGGGGTTACAATGAGCAGTTCTTC. As protein: CASSVSGTVGGYNEQFF.

The genes are TRBV11-3 and TRBJ2-4; maybe TRBD2 (6 bases). Trimming removed 4 bases at V and 7 bases at J, with 11 bases between. Germline V gene data show CDR1 as SGHNT and CDR2 as YENEEA. The CDR3 sequence is 13 residues long. The CDR3 reads CASSSPGGNIQYF. CDR3 DNA: TGTGCCAGCAGCTCCCCTGGGGGGAACATTCAGTACTTC.

The chain links TRBV27 to TRBJ2-7; 8 nucleotides agree with TRBD2. The CDR3 contains 20 residues. Per germline, CDR1 MNHEY and CDR2 SMNVEV (reference sequence). V dropped 0 bases and J dropped 1; count of bases not matched to a gene: 17. CDR3 amino acids: CASSLSWITPGLGASYEQYF. The CDR3 nucleotides read TGTGCCAGCAGTTTATCGTGGATTACACCGGGACTAGGGGCATCCTACGAGCAGTACTTC.

V gene TRBV7-9 combines with J gene TRBJ1-2; D is uncertain. The CDR3 length is 18 residues. The V end was cut by 5 bases, the J end by 3 bases, with 25 bases between. Germline CDR1 is SEHNR and CDR2 is FQNEAQ (reference sequence). Here the CDR3 reads CASSPAGIGPEKDYGYTF. CDR3 nucleotides: TGTGCCAGCAGCCCCGCGGGAATAGGGCCAGAGAAAGACTATGGCTACACCTTC.

Turning to this clone: Compared with germline, one end of the junction differs, possibly owing to a read error. The chain couples TRBV9 to TRBJ1-2; a weak D match, TRBD1 (5 bases). CDR1 and CDR2 from the germline V gene are SGDLS and YYNGEE. The length of the CDR3 is 14 residues. CDR3 loop: CASSVTVANYGYAF. CDR3 coding DNA: TGTGCCAGCAGCGTGACAGTTGCTAACTATGGCTACGCCTTC.

This chain links TRBV6-6 with TRBJ2-7; 10 bases map to TRBD1. The trim removed 5 bases at V and 1 base at J, leaving 5 bases unmatched. The CDR3 loop spans 15 amino acids. CDR1 and CDR2 from the germline V gene are MNHNY and SVGAGI (reference sequence). CDR3 DNA: TGTGCCAGCAGTCGGGGACAGGGGAAATCCTACGAGCAGTACTTC. Its translation: CASSRGQGKSYEQYF.

J is TRBJ1-4 and V is TRBV30; TRBD1 matches at 7 bases. The trim removed 0 bases at V and 8 bases at J, leaving 9 bases unmatched. Looked up from germline, CDR1 is GTSNPN and CDR2 is SVGIG (reference sequence). The CDR3 contains 15 residues. This CDR3 is CAWSVKGAGQEKLFF. CDR3 coding DNA: TGTGCCTGGAGTGTTAAGGGGGCGGGTCAAGAAAAACTGTTTTTT.

V usage is TRBV6-5 and J usage is TRBJ1-2; D is ambiguous. This CDR3 spans 11 amino acids. V dropped 6 bases and J dropped 2 bases, with 4 bases sitting between them. In germline, CDR1 is MNHEY, CDR2 SVGAGI. The CDR3, as DNA: TGTGCCAGCAGGGGCAACTATGGCTACACCTTC. Residues: CASRGNYGYTF.

V and J are TRBV7-2 and TRBJ2-5, with 11 positions matching TRBD1. After removal of 5 bases from V and 6 bases from J, the junction contained 5 bases not matched to a gene. Germline assignment: CDR1 SGHTA and CDR2 FQGNSA. The CDR3 is made up of 14 amino acids. Here the CDR3 DNA reads TGTGCCAGCAGCCGGGACAGGGGGGAGAAGACCCAGTACTTC. Translating gives CASSRDRGEKTQYF.

The gene calls are TRBV2 and TRBJ2-2; 8 bases are a match to TRBD2. Looked up from germline, CDR1 is SNHLY and CDR2 is FYNNEI. V dropped 5 bases and J dropped 1; count of bases not matched to a gene: 3. The CDR3 consists of 15 residues. The CDR3 nucleotides are TGTGCCAGCAGTTACGCGGGGGGGAACACCGGGGAGCTGTTTTTT. This codes for CASSYAGGNTGELFF.

This chain joins TRBV5-4 and TRBJ2-1; 10 bases align to TRBD1. In germline, CDR1 is SGHNT, CDR2 YYREEE (reference sequence). The V gene end was trimmed by 2 bases and the J gene end by 5 bases; junction bases not matched to a gene: 7. This CDR3 contains 16 residues. CDR3 nucleotides: TGTGCCAGCAGCTTTGACAGGGGGCGCGGCCACAATGAGCAGTTCTTC. Protein: CASSFDRGRGHNEQFF. The full variable domain, completed using reference TRBV5-4 and TRBJ2-1, is ETGVTQSPTHLIKTRGQQVTLRCSSQSGHNTVSWYQQALGQGPQFIFQYYREEENGRGNFPPRFSGLQFPNYSSELNVNALELDDSALYLCASSFDRGRGHNEQFFGPGTRLTVL.

This chain uses TRBV7-6 with TRBJ2-7, with D tentatively TRBD2 (7 bases). The V gene's germline CDR1 is SGHVS and CDR2 FNYEAQ. Trimming took off 3 bases at V and 5 bases at J, with 20 bases between the two ends. This CDR3 spans 16 amino acids. The CDR3 protein is CASSLGASGGWDEQYF. The CDR3 DNA follows: TGTGCCAGCAGCTTGGGGGCTTCGGGAGGTTGGGACGAGCAGTACTTC. The full variable domain, completed using reference TRBV7-6 and TRBJ2-7, is GAGVSQSPRYKVTKRGQDVALRCDPISGHVSLYWYRQALGQGPEFLTYFNYEAQQDKSGLPNDRFSAERPEGSISTLTIQRTEQRDSAMYRCASSLGASGGWDEQYFGPGTRLTVT.

This chain connects TRBV27 to TRBJ2-2; 11 bases line up with TRBD2. V was pared by 1 base and J by 1 base, with 2 bases of the junction left unmatched. Germline V gene data show CDR1 as MNHEY and CDR2 as SMNVEV (reference sequence). The CDR3 spans 17 residues. The CDR3 is CASSLWGTSGNTGELFF. CDR3 in DNA: TGTGCCAGCAGTTTATGGGGGACTAGCGGGAACACCGGGGAGCTGTTTTTT.

The chain is built from TRBV11-2 and TRBJ2-7; 9 positions agree with TRBD1. The CDR3 runs to 14 residues. The germline gives CDR1 SGHAT, CDR2 FQNNGV. Germline trimming cut 5 bases from V and 5 bases from J; bases unmatched to any gene: 7. The CDR3 region is CASSVTGGGDEQYF. Written as DNA, the CDR3 is TGTGCCAGCAGCGTAACAGGGGGCGGCGACGAGCAGTACTTC. The complete variable domain, with remaining parts taken from reference TRBV11-2 and TRBJ2-7, reads EAGVAQSPRYKIIEKRQSVAFWCNPISGHATLYWYQQILGQGPKLLIQFQNNGVVDDSQLPKDRFSAERLKGVDSTLKIQPAKLEDSAVYLCASSVTGGGDEQYFGPGTRLTVT.

The genes are TRBV28 and TRBJ2-3, with a possible D match to TRBD2 (6 bases). From germline, CDR1 is MDHEN and CDR2 SYDVKM. The CDR3 is 14 residues long. V lost 5 bases and J 4 bases, leaving 13 bases between the germline ends. In DNA, the CDR3 is TGTGCCAGCAGTCGGGCGGGATACGCAGATACGCAGTATTTT. Amino acid sequence: CASSRAGYADTQYF.

The chain employs TRBV5-6 and TRBJ2-7; D might be TRBD2 (6 bases). V was cut by 0 bases and J by 0 bases, with 10 bases left in between. Germline CDR1 reads SGHDT; CDR2 reads YYEEEE. This CDR3 spans 15 amino acids. The CDR3 nucleotides read TGTGCCAGCAGCTTGGCCATCGGGAGCTCCTACGAGCAGTACTTC. It yields the protein CASSLAIGSSYEQYF.

The chain is built from TRBV2 and TRBJ2-4, with 9 nucleotides matching TRBD2. This CDR3 spans 18 amino acids. Losses at the gene ends were 3 bases for V and 1 base for J; bases not matched to a gene: 10. The germline V gene encodes CDR1 SNHLY and CDR2 FYNNEI. The CDR3 coding sequence is TGTGCCAGCAGTGATGACCGTAGCGGGAGAAAGGCCAAAAACATTCAGTACTTC. Encoded protein: CASSDDRSGRKAKNIQYF. Variable domain in full (rest from reference TRBV2 and TRBJ2-4): EPEVTQTPSHQVTQMGQEVILRCVPISNHLYFYWYRQILGQKVEFLVSFYNNEISEKSEIFDDQFSVERPDGSNFTLKIRSTKLEDSAMYFCASSDDRSGRKAKNIQYFGAGTRLSVL.

This rearrangement joins TRBV27 to TRBJ1-4; 7 bases agree with TRBD1. The junction had 3 bases not matched to a gene; V was cut back by 2 bases and J by 9 bases. This CDR3 contains 13 residues. Per germline, CDR1 MNHEY and CDR2 SMNVEV (reference sequence). This chain's CDR3 is CASSLGGGQKLFF. In DNA form, the CDR3 reads TGTGCCAGCAGTTTAGGAGGGGGCCAAAAACTGTTTTTT.

The V call is TRBV19, the J call TRBJ2-2; no clear D. The CDR3 spans 14 residues. The germline CDR1 and CDR2 sequences are LNHDA and SQIVND (reference sequence). Trimming took off 5 bases at V and 7 bases at J, with 14 bases between the two ends. The CDR3 region is CASSPQVTVGELFF. CDR3 DNA sequence: TGTGCCAGTAGTCCGCAGGTCACCGTCGGGGAGCTGTTTTTT.

The chain combines TRBV6-5 with TRBJ1-2; D not certain. Trimming removed 7 bases from V and 4 bases from J, with 13 bases in between. Germline CDR1 MNHEY, CDR2 SVGAGI. The CDR3 covers 13 residues. CDR3 amino acids: CASTPSPLYGYTF. In DNA form, the CDR3 reads TGTGCCAGCACCCCGTCCCCCCTCTATGGCTACACCTTC.

V and J are TRBV7-2 and TRBJ1-4; the match to TRBD1 covers 8 bases. The trim removed 4 bases at V and 6 bases at J, leaving 7 bases unmatched. CDR3 size: 15 residues. The germline V gene has CDR1 SGHTA and CDR2 FQGNSA. The CDR3 region has the DNA TGTGCCAGCAGCTCCCCGGGACAGGCTTATGAAAAACTGTTTTTT. Its translation is CASSSPGQAYEKLFF.

The chain combines TRBV19 with TRBJ2-1; TRBD1 matches at 9 bases. CDR1 and CDR2 from the germline V gene are LNHDA and SQIVND (reference sequence). After removal of 3 bases from V and 7 bases from J, the junction contained 13 bases not matched to a gene. The CDR3 runs 17 residues. This CDR3 is CASSIRFGTGWINEQFF. CDR3 DNA: TGTGCCAGTAGTATCAGGTTCGGGACAGGGTGGATTAATGAGCAGTTCTTC.

The V gene is TRBV6-5, the J gene TRBJ1-1; 7 bases are a match to TRBD1. The CDR3 runs 14 residues. CDR1 MNHEY and CDR2 SVGAGI come from the germline V gene. The V gene end was trimmed by 5 bases and the J gene end by 3 bases; junction bases not matched to a gene: 6. CDR3 coding DNA: TGTGCCAGCAGTACCGGGACAGAATACACTGAAGCTTTCTTT. Translating gives CASSTGTEYTEAFF.

V and J are TRBV23-1 and TRBJ1-1; no firm D call. TRBV23-1 is filed as an ORF, its function uncertain. V dropped 3 bases and J dropped 1 base, with 12 bases sitting between them. The CDR3 consists of 15 residues. CDR3 residues: CASSHLSPGNTEAFF. The CDR3 region has the DNA TGCGCCAGCAGTCACCTGAGCCCAGGGAACACTGAAGCTTTCTTT.